Each of the 18 T cell receptor beta chains below was sequenced from the same sample in a study of siplizumab effects on memory and regulatory T cells (dated by TCRdb to between 2017 and 2020). Library preparation employed the immunoSEQ multiplex PCR assay. TCRdb took over this immuneACCESS table, retaining in-frame rearrangements with V and J assigned. Such tables are incomplete; in checked studies, under half of the missing clones stem from an unresolved V gene, and the remainder is unexplained. The sample table contains 100,000 or so clones; only one count was recorded for approximately 91% of them. Around 13% of the sample is taken by the ten largest. The material sequenced was non-Treg CD4+ T cells sorted from blood. Sample cell subset or site, as interpreted from the label and publication: FACS-sorted unstimulated CD4+ non-regulatory T cells. These receptors all come from a human donor in good health.

The rearrangement joins TRBV5-1 to TRBJ2-7; weak D call: TRBD2 (5 bases). Germline-derived CDR1 and CDR2 are SGHRS and YFSETQ. The CDR3 length is 15 residues. V was clipped by 0 bases and J by 4 bases, with 14 bases between them. The CDR3 sequence is CASSLAPGMGYEQYF. The DNA for the CDR3 is TGCGCCAGCAGCTTGGCCCCGGGGATGGGATACGAGCAGTACTTC.

The genes are TRBV2 and TRBJ1-4; no clear D. The CDR3 totals 14 residues. Trimming left V 4 bases short and J 14 bases short, with 20 bases between. Germline loops: CDR1 SNHLY, CDR2 FYNNEI. The CDR3 is CASSVKWEPSGLFF. Written as DNA, the CDR3 is TGTGCCAGCAGTGTAAAGTGGGAACCATCGGGGCTGTTTTTT.

The J gene is TRBJ2-3, the V gene TRBV29-1; the D is unclear. Germline V CDR1 and CDR2: SQVTM, ANQGSEA. The CDR3 sequence is 12 residues long. Trimming removed 7 bases from V and 2 bases from J, with 10 bases in between. Here the CDR3 reads CSASQDTDTQYF. CDR3 nucleotide sequence: TGCAGCGCCAGTCAGGACACAGATACGCAGTATTTT.

The chain combines TRBV11-2 with TRBJ2-3; 7 positions agree with TRBD2. This CDR3 region has 18 residues. Per the germline V gene, CDR1 is SGHAT and CDR2 is FQNNGV. The junction had 17 bases not matched to a gene; V was cut back by 2 bases and J by 6 bases. As DNA, the CDR3 is TGTGCCAGCAGCTTATCTCGGGCTAGCGGATTACTAGGGGATACGCAGTATTTT. Translation gives CASSLSRASGLLGDTQYF.

The chain couples TRBV4-3 to TRBJ2-1; 10 bases line up with TRBD2. This CDR3 has 14 amino acids. Germline CDR1 and CDR2: LGHNA and YSLEER. The trim removed 3 bases at V and 7 bases at J, leaving 3 bases unmatched. CDR3 coding DNA: TGCGCCAGCAGCCAGGGACTAGCGATAAATGAGCAGTTCTTC. Its translation is CASSQGLAINEQFF.

The chain combines TRBV7-2 with TRBJ2-7, with TRBD2 identical over 7 bases. Germline V gene lookup returns CDR1 SGHTA and CDR2 FQGNSA. This CDR3 has 15 residues. J gave up 0 bases and V 3 bases, and 5 bases lay outside the gene matches. In nucleotides, the CDR3 is TGTGCCAGCAGCTTTGGAGGCGGGGGCTCCTACGAGCAGTACTTC. Amino acid sequence: CASSFGGGGSYEQYF. The full variable domain, its missing parts supplied by reference TRBV7-2 and TRBJ2-7, is GAGVSQSPSNKVTEKGKDVELRCDPISGHTALYWYRQSLGQGLEFLIYFQGNSAPDKSGLPSDRFSAERTGGSVSTLTIQRTQQEDSAVYLCASSFGGGGSYEQYFGPGTRLTVT.

On this clone itself: This CDR3 is also generated by other DNA sequences in the sample. This sequence joins TRBV18 and TRBJ2-5; no clear D. The germline V gene encodes CDR1 KGHSH and CDR2 LQKENI. The germline V and J ends were trimmed by 3 bases and 1 base, with 6 bases remaining between them. The CDR3 loop spans 13 amino acids. The CDR3 DNA reads as TGTGCCAGCTCACCCGGCTTCCAAGAGACCCAGTACTTC. It codes for CASSPGFQETQYF.

CDR3 loop: CAISETDRVGLFF. In nucleotides, the CDR3 is TGTGCCATCAGTGAGACGGACAGGGTAGGGCTGTTTTTT. The genes are TRBV10-3 and TRBJ2-2, with 8 bases lining up with TRBD1. V lost 2 bases and J lost 13; bases outside the gene matches: 6. Germline V gene sequence: CDR1 ENHRY, CDR2 SYGVKD. The CDR3 totals 13 residues.

The chain couples TRBV6-5 to TRBJ2-5; TRBD2 matches 7 bases. J was trimmed by 5 bases and V by 1 base; bases with no gene match: 7. This CDR3 has 15 residues. In germline, CDR1 is MNHEY, CDR2 SVGAGI. CDR3 sequence (DNA): TGTGCCAGCAGTTACTACGGGGGGACGGGGGAGACCCAGTACTTC. Translated: CASSYYGGTGETQYF.

This chain links TRBV9 with TRBJ2-5; 8 nucleotides line up with TRBD1. This CDR3 is built from 14 residues. Germline lookup yields CDR1 SGDLS and CDR2 YYNGEE. With V trimmed by 3 bases and J by 8 bases, 9 bases remained unmatched. The CDR3 loop is CASSATGAQGTQYF. The CDR3 region has the DNA TGTGCCAGCAGCGCGACAGGGGCACAAGGAACCCAGTACTTC.

The rearrangement uses TRBV6-5 and TRBJ2-6; the D gene is possibly TRBD1 (6 bases). Germline V gene data show CDR1 as MNHEY and CDR2 as SVGAGI. V lost 4 bases and J 0 bases, leaving 7 bases between the germline ends. This CDR3 spans 15 amino acids. The CDR3 is CASSWTDSGANVLTF. CDR3 sequence (DNA): TGTGCCAGCAGTTGGACAGACTCTGGGGCCAACGTCCTGACTTTC.

As to this clone: Other DNA sequences in this specimen translate into the identical CDR3. This sequence joins TRBV18 and TRBJ1-3, with 9 bases identical to TRBD1. J gave up 1 base and V 3 bases, and 1 base lay outside the gene matches. CDR1 and CDR2 from the germline V gene are KGHSH and LQKENI. The CDR3 has 15 amino acids. The CDR3 region is CASSPGQGSGNTIYF. CDR3 sequence (DNA): TGTGCCAGCTCACCGGGACAGGGATCTGGAAACACCATATATTTT.

V usage is TRBV21-1 and J usage is TRBJ1-2; TRBD1 reflects the table's D call only, with no check against the DNA. TRBV21-1 is a pseudogene. The CDR3 sequence is 14 residues long. DNA of the CDR3: TGTGCCAGCGCATCTCGGGGGGGACAGGGAGGCTACACCTTC. It encodes CASASRGGQGGYTF.

The V call is TRBV7-8, the J call TRBJ2-1, with 8 bases identical to TRBD1. Unmatched junction bases numbered 8, after V lost 5 bases and J lost 2 bases. The length of the CDR3 is 16 residues. Germline-derived CDR1 and CDR2 are SGHVS and FQNEAQ. CDR3 in DNA: TGTGCCAGCAGCGGACGGACAGGGAGAGCCTACAATGAGCAGTTCTTC. Its protein product is CASSGRTGRAYNEQFF.

This chain links TRBV4-1 with TRBJ2-1, with D tentatively TRBD1 (5 bases). This CDR3 spans 15 amino acids. The ends were cut back, 3 bases at V and 5 bases at J, with 14 bases in the middle. Germline CDR1 reads MGHRA; CDR2 reads YSYEKL. CDR3 sequence reads: CASSQPRQGDNEQFF. In nucleotides, the CDR3 is TGCGCCAGCAGCCAGCCTCGACAAGGGGACAATGAGCAGTTCTTC.

The chain employs TRBV6-1 and TRBJ2-5, with D perhaps matching TRBD1 (6 bases). The germline V gene encodes CDR1 MNHNS and CDR2 SASEGT. The CDR3 loop spans 16 amino acids. The germline V and J ends were trimmed by 2 bases and 4 bases, with 17 bases remaining between them. The CDR3 region is CASSEYHSQTGETQYF. In nucleotides, the CDR3 is TGTGCCAGCAGTGAATATCACTCCCAGACAGGAGAGACCCAGTACTTC.

The chain is built from TRBV6-5 and TRBJ2-7; D may match TRBD1 or TRBD2 (6 bases each). The germline gives CDR1 MNHEY, CDR2 SVGAGI. The CDR3 runs to 14 residues. Trimming removed 6 bases at V and 6 bases at J, with 18 bases between. The DNA of the CDR3 is TGTGCCAGCAGCAGGGGAGGACTGCAAGGCGAGCAGTACTTC. Its translation is CASSRGGLQGEQYF.

This chain uses TRBV18 with TRBJ1-5; no clear D gene. Trimming stripped 2 bases from V and 3 bases from J, with 5 bases between. The CDR3 is made up of 13 amino acids. Germline values: CDR1 KGHSH, CDR2 LQKENI. The CDR3 loop reads CASSPGPNQPQHF. CDR3 in DNA: TGTGCCAGCTCACCAGGGCCCAATCAGCCCCAGCATTTT.